What follows are 14 T cell receptor beta chains derived from one specimen sequenced in a study of shared clonotypes between healthy human individuals. Method: immunoSEQ multiplex PCR; TCRdb's copy keeps in-frame clones and lacks some. The table lists about 2.2 million clones, 85% to 95% of them singletons, with approximately 1.7% in the top ten. CD45RO-negative cells were positively selected for CCR7, leaving out terminally differentiated effector memory CD45RA+ cells. Sequenced: naive CD8+ T cells from PBMCs. All receptors derive from a young man in good health. Some clones in this sample may be carry-over from other donors' samples.

This clone was counted a single time. The V call is TRBV13, the J call TRBJ2-2; D is uncertain. Trimming cost V 4 bases and J 2 bases, with 5 bases left between them. Germline loops: CDR1 PRHDT, CDR2 FYEKMQ (reference sequence). CDR3 length: 13 amino acids. Written as DNA, the CDR3 is TGTGCCAGCAGCTCCGGCAACACCGGGGAGCTGTTTTTT. Amino acids: CASSSGNTGELFF.

The chain employs TRBV28 and TRBJ2-7; 8 bases agree with TRBD1. This CDR3 region has 18 residues. The germline CDR1 and CDR2 sequences are MDHEN and SYDVKM. Trimming took 1 base from V and 3 from J; bases not matched to a gene: 14. This chain's CDR3 is CASSLSGGSGTGIYEQYF. The CDR3 nucleotides are TGTGCCAGCAGTTTATCGGGTGGGTCCGGGACAGGAATCTACGAGCAGTACTTC.

The rearrangement uses TRBV7-7 and TRBJ2-2; 8 bases are shared with TRBD2. V was pared by 5 bases and J by 5 bases, with 7 bases of the junction left unmatched. The CDR3 has 15 residues. The germline gives CDR1 SSHAT, CDR2 FNYEAQ (reference sequence). The CDR3 DNA is TGTGCCAGCAGCAGAGGACTAGCCAGGACCGGGGAGCTGTTTTTT. Translation: CASSRGLARTGELFF.

The chain is built from TRBV13 and TRBJ2-3; 7 bases align to TRBD2. After removal of 2 bases from V and 4 bases from J, the junction contained 6 bases not matched to a gene. Germline V gene sequence: CDR1 PRHDT, CDR2 FYEKMQ (reference sequence). CDR3 length: 15 amino acids. The CDR3 nucleotides read TGTGCCAGCAGCTTACGCCGGGAGGTCGCAGATACGCAGTATTTT. Translating gives CASSLRREVADTQYF.

The chain links TRBV27 to TRBJ2-7; maybe TRBD1 (6 bases). Germline CDR1 and CDR2: MNHEY and SMNVEV (reference sequence). V was pared by 3 bases and J by 7 bases, with 16 bases between. The length of the CDR3 is 14 residues. CDR3 protein: CASSFRQASPEQYF. The CDR3 region has the DNA TGTGCCAGCAGTTTCCGACAGGCCTCCCCAGAGCAGTACTTC.

The chain combines TRBV10-2 with TRBJ2-7, with 12 positions matching TRBD2. The V gene end was trimmed by 7 bases and the J gene end by 2 bases; junction bases not matched to a gene: 9. The length of the CDR3 is 16 residues. Germline V lookup: CDR1 WSHSY, CDR2 SAAADI. As DNA, the CDR3 is TGCGCCAGCATGGGACCGGGACTAGCGGGCCCCTACGAGCAGTACTTC. This codes for CASMGPGLAGPYEQYF.

V usage is TRBV19 and J usage is TRBJ2-1; 7 bases match TRBD2. The CDR3 covers 16 residues. V gave up 7 bases and J gave up 0 bases; unmatched junction bases: 9. Germline V gene data show CDR1 as LNHDA and CDR2 as SQIVND (reference sequence). The CDR3 DNA reads TGTGCCAGTAAGAATGGGGCTAGCGGCTCCTACAATGAGCAGTTCTTC. This sequence encodes CASKNGASGSYNEQFF. Together with reference TRBV19 and TRBJ2-1, the CDR3 gives the full variable domain: DGGITQSPKYLFRKEGQNVTLSCEQNLNHDAMYWYRQDPGQGLRLIYYSQIVNDFQKGDIAEGYSVSREKKESFPLTVTSAQKNPTAFYLCASKNGASGSYNEQFFGPGTRLTVL.

The chain combines TRBV4-3 with TRBJ2-7; D unresolved. V lost 1 base and J 1 base, leaving 11 bases between the germline ends. The CDR3 has 15 amino acids. Looked up from germline, CDR1 is LGHNA and CDR2 is YSLEER. DNA for the CDR3: TGCGCCAGCAGCCAAGTAAGTTCCGGATCCTACGAGCAGTACTTC. Its translation is CASSQVSSGSYEQYF.

The chain has TRBV7-9 and TRBJ1-2; 7 nucleotides line up with TRBD1. Per germline, CDR1 SEHNR and CDR2 FQNEAQ (reference sequence). With V trimmed by 5 bases and J by 6 bases, 15 bases remained unmatched. The CDR3 runs 16 residues. CDR3 in DNA: TGTGCCAGCAGCCCCCCCCACACAGGGGAAGCCAATGGCTACACCTTC. It translates to CASSPPHTGEANGYTF.

The gene calls are TRBV13 and TRBJ1-1; no clear D gene. V lost 2 bases, J lost 6 bases, and 7 bases lay in between. The V gene's germline CDR1 is PRHDT and CDR2 FYEKMQ (reference sequence). The CDR3 contains 12 residues. CDR3 coding DNA: TGTGCCAGCAGCTTACAAAGCCCTGAAGCTTTCTTT. Translating gives CASSLQSPEAFF.

The CDR3 DNA is TGCGCCAGCAGACTCCCCACCGGGACTCCGTTCTACGAGCAGTACTTC. Translated: CASRLPTGTPFYEQYF. The V and J genes are TRBV10-1 and TRBJ2-7, with a weak D call TRBD2 (6 bases). The germline gives CDR1 WNHNN, CDR2 SYGVQD (reference sequence). The CDR3 is 16 amino acids. Trimming shortened V by 6 bases and J by 3 bases, and 21 bases separated the two germline ends.

The V and J genes are TRBV29-1 and TRBJ1-2; tentative D call: TRBD1 (6 bases). Germline loops: CDR1 SQVTM, CDR2 ANQGSEA. The CDR3 covers 12 residues. V gave up 6 bases and J gave up 2 bases, with 10 bases separating them. CDR3 in DNA: TGCAGCGTCACAGACAGGAACTATGGCTACACCTTC. Its translation: CSVTDRNYGYTF.

Note on this clone: Other DNA sequences of this sample code for an identical CDR3. The CDR3, as DNA: TGTGCCAGCAGCTTAGAGGGACCCTACGAGCAGTACTTC. Residues: CASSLEGPYEQYF. The V and J genes are TRBV7-9 and TRBJ2-7; perhaps D is TRBD1 or TRBD2 (5 bases each). This CDR3 contains 13 residues. The germline CDR1 and CDR2 sequences are SEHNR and FQNEAQ (reference sequence). Trimming shortened V by 1 base and J by 2 bases, and 6 bases separated the two germline ends. Full variable domain (rest looked up from reference TRBV7-9 and TRBJ2-7): DTGVSQNPRHKITKRGQNVTFRCDPISEHNRLYWYRQTLGQGPEFLTYFQNEAQLEKSRLLSDRFSAERPKGSFSTLEIQRTEQGDSAMYLCASSLEGPYEQYFGPGTRLTVT.

In regard to this clone: Other nucleotide sequences in the sample specify the same CDR3. The rearrangement joins TRBV27 to TRBJ2-5, with 9 bases identical to TRBD1. CDR1 is MNHEY and CDR2 is SMNVEV in the germline V gene (reference sequence). Germline trimming cut 5 bases from V and 3 bases from J; bases unmatched to any gene: 4. This CDR3 is 14 amino acids long. CDR3 region: CASSPRTGEETQYF. DNA of the CDR3: TGTGCCAGCAGTCCCAGGACAGGGGAAGAGACCCAGTACTTC.